The rows below give T cell receptor beta chains drawn from one sample of a study of T-cell memory formation after mild COVID-19. TCRdb itself ran the 5' RACE reads through MiXCR, one entry per CDR3 protein. This table has 110,000 or so distinct CDR3 sequences, approximately 21% appearing once. The material sequenced was PBMCs or a T cell subset sorted from them (not recorded which). These receptors were obtained from a young man who had mild COVID-19 (a few samples of this study predate the infection). Cell type and time point are not known. Both conserved end residues are part of each CDR3. A D gene is named only where the DNA matches it firmly. Some rows have no size entry. The others give once, few or many, or a class for an expanded clone.

j_call: TRBJ1-3
d_call: .
v_call: TRBV29-1
clone_size: few
cdr3_nt: TGCAGCGTTGAAAGTGCGGCCCTTCGGAACACCATATATTTT
cdr3_aa: CSVESAALRNTIYF

j_call: TRBJ2-1
d_call: .
v_call: TRBV7-9
clone_size: few
cdr3_nt: TGTGCCAGCAGGAGTTGGGGGACCCCCTACAATGAGCAGTTCTTC
cdr3_aa: CASRSWGTPYNEQFF

j_call: TRBJ2-3
d_call: .
v_call: TRBV4-1
clone_size: few
cdr3_nt: TGCGCCAGCTCTCTATTTAGGGACACAGATACGCAGTATTTT
cdr3_aa: CASSLFRDTDTQYF

j_call: TRBJ2-7
d_call: .
v_call: TRBV5-1
clone_size: few
cdr3_nt: TGCGCCAGCAGCTTTCGGCCGATTTTCGAGCAGTACTTC
cdr3_aa: CASSFRPIFEQYF

j_call: TRBJ1-5
d_call: .
v_call: TRBV27
clone_size: .
cdr3_nt: TGTGCCAGCAGTCCCACAGGGAGGATCAATCAGCCCCAGCATTTT
cdr3_aa: CASSPTGRINQPQHF

j_call: TRBJ2-2
d_call: .
v_call: TRBV6-6
clone_size: few
cdr3_nt: TGTGCCAGCAGACCACTACTACCGGGAATATACACCGGGGAGCTGTTTTTT
cdr3_aa: CASRPLLPGIYTGELFF

j_call: TRBJ2-6
d_call: .
v_call: TRBV6-2/TRBV6-3
clone_size: few
cdr3_nt: TGTGCCAGCAACGAAGCACAGCTCTCTGGGGCCAACGTCCTGACTTTC
cdr3_aa: CASNEAQLSGANVLTF

j_call: TRBJ2-3
d_call: TRBD2
v_call: TRBV3-1
clone_size: .
cdr3_nt: TGTGGGGGGAGCGGGGGCACAGATACGCAGTATTTT
cdr3_aa: CGGSGGTDTQYF

j_call: TRBJ2-7
d_call: .
v_call: TRBV3-1
clone_size: few
cdr3_nt: TGTGCCAGCAGCCAAGGGGGGTATTCCTACGAGCAGTACTTC
cdr3_aa: CASSQGGYSYEQYF

j_call: TRBJ2-5
d_call: TRBD2
v_call: TRBV11-2
clone_size: few
cdr3_nt: TGTGCCAGCACCCTGGTCAGGACTAGCGAGACCCAGTACTTC
cdr3_aa: CASTLVRTSETQYF

j_call: TRBJ2-1
d_call: .
v_call: TRBV24-1
clone_size: .
cdr3_nt: TGTGCCACCAGTGCGGACGGCATCTCCTACAATGAGCAGTTCTTC
cdr3_aa: CATSADGISYNEQFF